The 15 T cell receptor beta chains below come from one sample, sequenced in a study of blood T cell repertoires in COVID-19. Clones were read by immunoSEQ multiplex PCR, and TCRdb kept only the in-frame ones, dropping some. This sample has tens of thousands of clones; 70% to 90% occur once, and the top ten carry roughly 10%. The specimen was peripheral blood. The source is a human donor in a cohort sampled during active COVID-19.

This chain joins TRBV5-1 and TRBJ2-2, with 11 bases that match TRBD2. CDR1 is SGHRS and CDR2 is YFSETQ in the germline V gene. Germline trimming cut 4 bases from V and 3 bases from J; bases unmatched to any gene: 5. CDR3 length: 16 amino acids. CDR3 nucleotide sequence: TGCGCCAGCAGCCTGTCTAGCGGGGGGTACACCGGGGAGCTGTTTTTT. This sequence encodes CASSLSSGGYTGELFF.

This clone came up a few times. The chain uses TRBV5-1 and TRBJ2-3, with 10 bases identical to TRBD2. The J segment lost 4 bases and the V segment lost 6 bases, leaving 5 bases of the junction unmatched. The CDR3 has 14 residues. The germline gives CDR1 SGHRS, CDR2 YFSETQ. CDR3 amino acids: CASKLSGRPDTQYF. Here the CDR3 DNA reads TGCGCCAGCAAACTTAGCGGGAGGCCAGATACGCAGTATTTT.

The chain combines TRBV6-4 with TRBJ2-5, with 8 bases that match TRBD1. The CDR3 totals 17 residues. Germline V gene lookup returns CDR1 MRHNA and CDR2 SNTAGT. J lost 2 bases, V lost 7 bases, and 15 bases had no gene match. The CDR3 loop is CASIDWEDRENQETQYF. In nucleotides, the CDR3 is TGTGCCAGCATTGATTGGGAGGACAGGGAGAATCAAGAGACCCAGTACTTC.

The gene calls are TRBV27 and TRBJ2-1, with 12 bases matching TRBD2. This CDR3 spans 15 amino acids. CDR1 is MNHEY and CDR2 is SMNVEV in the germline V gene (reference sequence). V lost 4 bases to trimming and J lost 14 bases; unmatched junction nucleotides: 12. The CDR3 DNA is TGTGCCAGCAGTTCACCTAGCGGGGGGGCGAGGATGGAGTTCTTC. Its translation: CASSSPSGGARMEFF.

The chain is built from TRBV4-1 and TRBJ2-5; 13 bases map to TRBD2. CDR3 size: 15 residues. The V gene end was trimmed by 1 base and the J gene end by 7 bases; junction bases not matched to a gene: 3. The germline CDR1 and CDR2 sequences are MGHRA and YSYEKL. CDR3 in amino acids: CASSQGRTSGGTQYF. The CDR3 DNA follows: TGCGCCAGCAGCCAAGGCCGGACTAGCGGGGGGACCCAGTACTTC.

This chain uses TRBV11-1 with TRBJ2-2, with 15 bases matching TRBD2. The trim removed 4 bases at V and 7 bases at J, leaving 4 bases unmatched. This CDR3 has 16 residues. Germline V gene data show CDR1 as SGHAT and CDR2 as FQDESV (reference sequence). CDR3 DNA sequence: TGTGCCAGCAGCTCCCCGGGACTAGCGGGAGGCGGGGAGCTGTTTTTT. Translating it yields CASSSPGLAGGGELFF.

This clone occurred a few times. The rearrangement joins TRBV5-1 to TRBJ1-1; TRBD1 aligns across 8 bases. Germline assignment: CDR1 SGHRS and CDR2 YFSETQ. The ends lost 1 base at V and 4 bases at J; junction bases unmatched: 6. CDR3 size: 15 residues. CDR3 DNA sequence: TGCGCCAGCAGCTTGAGACAGGGGAAGGCCACTGAAGCTTTCTTT. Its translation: CASSLRQGKATEAFF.

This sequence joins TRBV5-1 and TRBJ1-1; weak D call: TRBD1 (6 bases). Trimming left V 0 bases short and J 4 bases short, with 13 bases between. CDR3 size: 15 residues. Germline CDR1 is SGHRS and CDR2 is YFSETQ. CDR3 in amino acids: CASSLDRAPGTEAFF. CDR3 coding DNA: TGCGCCAGCAGCTTGGACAGGGCCCCTGGCACTGAAGCTTTCTTT.

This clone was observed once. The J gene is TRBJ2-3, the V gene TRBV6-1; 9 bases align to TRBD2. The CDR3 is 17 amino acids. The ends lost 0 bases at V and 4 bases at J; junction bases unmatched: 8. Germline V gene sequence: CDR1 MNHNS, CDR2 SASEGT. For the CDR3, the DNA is TGTGCCAGCAGTGAAGCATCCGGGGCTAGCGGGGCAGATACGCAGTATTTT. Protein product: CASSEASGASGADTQYF.

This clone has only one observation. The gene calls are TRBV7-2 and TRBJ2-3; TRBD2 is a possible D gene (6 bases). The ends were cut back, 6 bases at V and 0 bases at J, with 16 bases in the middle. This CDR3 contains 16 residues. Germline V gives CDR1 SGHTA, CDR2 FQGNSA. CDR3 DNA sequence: TGTGCCAGCAGGTACCGTGGGGGACTCAGCACAGATACGCAGTATTTT. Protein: CASRYRGGLSTDTQYF.

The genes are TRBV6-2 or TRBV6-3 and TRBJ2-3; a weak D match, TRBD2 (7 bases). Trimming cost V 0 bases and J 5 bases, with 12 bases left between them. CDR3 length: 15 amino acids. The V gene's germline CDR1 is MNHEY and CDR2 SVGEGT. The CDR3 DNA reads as TGTGCCAGCAGTTACTCCGGGGGGCGGGGAGATACGCAGTATTTT. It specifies CASSYSGGRGDTQYF.

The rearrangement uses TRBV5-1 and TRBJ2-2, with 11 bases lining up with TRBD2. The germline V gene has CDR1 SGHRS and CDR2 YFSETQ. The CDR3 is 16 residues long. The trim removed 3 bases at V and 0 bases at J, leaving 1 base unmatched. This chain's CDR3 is CASSSTSGANTGELFF. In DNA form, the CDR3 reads TGCGCCAGCAGCTCGACTAGCGGGGCGAACACCGGGGAGCTGTTTTTT.

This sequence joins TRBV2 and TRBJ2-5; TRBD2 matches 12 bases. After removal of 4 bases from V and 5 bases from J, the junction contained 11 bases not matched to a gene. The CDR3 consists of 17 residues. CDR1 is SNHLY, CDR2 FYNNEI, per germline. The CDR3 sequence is CASSGATSGGHRETQYF. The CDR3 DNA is TGTGCCAGCAGTGGGGCGACTAGCGGGGGCCACCGGGAGACCCAGTACTTC. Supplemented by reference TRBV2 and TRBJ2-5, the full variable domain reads EPEVTQTPSHQVTQMGQEVILRCVPISNHLYFYWYRQILGQKVEFLVSFYNNEISEKSEIFDDQFSVERPDGSNFTLKIRSTKLEDSAMYFCASSGATSGGHRETQYFGPGTRLLVL.

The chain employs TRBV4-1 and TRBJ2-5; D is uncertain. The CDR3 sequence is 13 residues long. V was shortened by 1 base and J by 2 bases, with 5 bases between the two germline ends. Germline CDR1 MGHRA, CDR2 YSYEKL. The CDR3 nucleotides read TGCGCCAGCAGCCAAGCTCTTCAAGAGACCCAGTACTTC. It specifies CASSQALQETQYF.

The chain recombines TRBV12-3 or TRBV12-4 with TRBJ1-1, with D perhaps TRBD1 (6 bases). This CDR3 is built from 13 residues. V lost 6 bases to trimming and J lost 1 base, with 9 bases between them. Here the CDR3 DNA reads TGTGCCAGCAGCATACAGGGGAACACTGAAGCTTTCTTT. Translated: CASSIQGNTEAFF.